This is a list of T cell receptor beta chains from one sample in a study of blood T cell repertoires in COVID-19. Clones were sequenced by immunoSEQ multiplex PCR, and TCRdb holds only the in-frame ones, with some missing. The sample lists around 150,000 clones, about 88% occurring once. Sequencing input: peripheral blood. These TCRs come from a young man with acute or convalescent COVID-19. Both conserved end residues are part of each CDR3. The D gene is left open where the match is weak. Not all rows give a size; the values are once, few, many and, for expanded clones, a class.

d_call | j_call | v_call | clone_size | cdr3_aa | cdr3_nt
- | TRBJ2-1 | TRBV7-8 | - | CASSLATGNNNEQFF | TGTGCCAGCAGCTTAGCCACAGGGAACAACAATGAGCAGTTCTTC
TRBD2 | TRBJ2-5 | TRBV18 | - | CASSPRTSGGSETQYF | TGTGCCAGCTCACCACGGACTAGCGGGGGATCAGAGACCCAGTACTTC
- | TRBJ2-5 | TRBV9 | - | CASSVDFKETQYF | TGTGCCAGCAGCGTGGACTTTAAAGAGACCCAGTACTTC
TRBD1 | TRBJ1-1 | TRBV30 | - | CAWGDRGTEAFF | TGTGCCTGGGGCGACAGGGGGACTGAAGCTTTCTTT
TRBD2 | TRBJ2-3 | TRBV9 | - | CASSAGGAGPRSTWADTQYF | TGTGCCAGCAGCGCGGGGGGTGCAGGCCCCCGATCTACCTGGGCAGATACGCAGTATTTT
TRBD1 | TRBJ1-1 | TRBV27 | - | CASSLSTGQPLRSAFF | TGTGCCAGCAGTTTATCGACGGGACAGCCTCTAAGGTCTGCTTTCTTT
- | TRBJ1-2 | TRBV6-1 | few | CASSEHLGSYGGYTF | TGTGCCAGCAGTGAGCACTTAGGGAGTTACGGTGGCTACACCTTC
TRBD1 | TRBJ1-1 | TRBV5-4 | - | CASSLGAGQGMNTEAFF | TGTGCCAGCAGCTTGGGGGCGGGACAGGGCATGAACACTGAAGCTTTCTTT
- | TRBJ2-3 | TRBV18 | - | CADRGMADTQYF | TGTGCGGATCGGGGGATGGCAGATACGCAGTATTTT
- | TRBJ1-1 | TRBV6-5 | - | CASSYSSRGSLEAFF | TGTGCCAGCAGTTACTCGAGTAGAGGAAGCCTTGAAGCTTTCTTT
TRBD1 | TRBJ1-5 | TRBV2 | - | CASRATGTAVSNQPQHF | TGTGCCAGCAGGGCTACCGGGACAGCCGTTAGCAATCAGCCCCAGCATTTT
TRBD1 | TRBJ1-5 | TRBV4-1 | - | CASSHDPPTGGHGPQHF | TGCGCCAGCAGCCACGACCCCCCGACAGGGGGGCATGGGCCCCAGCATTTT
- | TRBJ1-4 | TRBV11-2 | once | CASSWRSTNEKLFF | TGTGCCAGCAGCTGGAGATCAACTAATGAAAAACTGTTTTTT
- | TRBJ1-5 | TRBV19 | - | CASSKGRGSGQPQHF | TGTGCCAGTAGTAAGGGTAGGGGATCTGGTCAGCCCCAGCATTTT
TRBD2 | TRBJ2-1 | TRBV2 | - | CASSEAGERGTYNEQFF | TGTGCCAGCAGTGAAGCGGGGGAGCGGGGGACGTACAATGAGCAGTTCTTC
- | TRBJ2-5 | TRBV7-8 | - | CASSPRGGFQETQYF | TGTGCCAGCAGCCCTAGGGGAGGCTTCCAAGAGACCCAGTACTTC
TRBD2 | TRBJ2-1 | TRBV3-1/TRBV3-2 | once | CASSHATTSGGAREQFF | TGTGCCAGCAGCCACGCAACGACTAGCGGGGGGGCACGTGAGCAGTTCTTC
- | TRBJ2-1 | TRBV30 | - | CAWSWTTDEQFF | TGTGCCTGGAGTTGGACTACAGATGAGCAGTTCTTC
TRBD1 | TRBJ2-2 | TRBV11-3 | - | CASSAGTGNTGELFF | TGTGCCAGCAGCGCGGGGACAGGGAACACCGGGGAGCTGTTTTTT
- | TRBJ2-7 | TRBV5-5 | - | CASSLGQGNYEQYF | TGTGCCAGCAGCTTGGGGCAGGGAAACTACGAGCAGTACTTC
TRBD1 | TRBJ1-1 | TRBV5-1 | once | CASSKGQGAMNTEAFF | TGCGCCAGCAGCAAGGGACAGGGTGCGATGAACACTGAAGCTTTCTTT
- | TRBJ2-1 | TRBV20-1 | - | CSASGGYNEQFF | TGCAGTGCTAGTGGCGGCTACAATGAGCAGTTCTTC
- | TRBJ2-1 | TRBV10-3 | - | CAISERGRNEQFF | TGTGCCATCAGTGAACGGGGTAGAAATGAGCAGTTCTTC
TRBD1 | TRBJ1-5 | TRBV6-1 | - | CASSITGGINQPQHF | TGTGCCAGCAGTATCACAGGGGGGATCAATCAGCCCCAGCATTTT
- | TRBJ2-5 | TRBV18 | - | CASSPTTGQETQYF | TGTGCCAGCTCACCCACCACAGGACAAGAGACCCAGTACTTC
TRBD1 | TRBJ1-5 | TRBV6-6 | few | CASRGQGRDQPQHF | TGTGCCAGCAGGGGACAGGGAAGGGATCAGCCCCAGCATTTT
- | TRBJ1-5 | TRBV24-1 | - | CANLGQLRGNQPQHF | TGTGCCAATCTCGGACAGCTAAGAGGCAATCAGCCCCAGCATTTT
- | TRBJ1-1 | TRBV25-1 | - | CASSRTGNTEAFF | TGTGCCAGCAGTCGGACGGGAAACACTGAAGCTTTCTTT
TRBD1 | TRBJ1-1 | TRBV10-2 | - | CASSNRGDTEAFF | TGCGCCAGCAGTAACAGGGGTGACACTGAAGCTTTCTTT
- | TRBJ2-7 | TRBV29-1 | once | CSGRGSSYEQYF | TGCAGTGGAAGGGGAAGCTCCTACGAGCAGTACTTC
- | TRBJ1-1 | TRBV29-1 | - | CSVEGTENMNTEAFF | TGCAGCGTTGAAGGAACAGAAAACATGAACACTGAAGCTTTCTTT
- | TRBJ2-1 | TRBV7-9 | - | CASEDNEQFF | TGTGCCAGTGAGGACAATGAGCAGTTCTTC
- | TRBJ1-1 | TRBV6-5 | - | CASSYGVGRNTEAFF | TGTGCCAGCAGTTACGGGGTTGGGAGGAACACTGAAGCTTTCTTT
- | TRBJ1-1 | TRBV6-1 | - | CASSELRGWGTEAFF | TGTGCCAGCAGTGAATTGCGGGGTTGGGGCACTGAAGCTTTCTTT
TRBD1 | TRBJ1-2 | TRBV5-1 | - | CASSLASGQGVGGYTF | TGCGCCAGCAGCTTGGCCTCCGGACAGGGGGTAGGTGGCTACACCTTC
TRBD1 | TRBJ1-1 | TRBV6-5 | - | CASSYLIQGGRTEAFF | TGTGCCAGCAGTTACTTAATACAGGGGGGTAGAACTGAAGCTTTCTTT
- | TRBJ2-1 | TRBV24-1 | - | CATSDSGSSSYNEQFF | TGTGCCACCAGTGATTCGGGGTCCAGCTCCTACAATGAGCAGTTCTTC
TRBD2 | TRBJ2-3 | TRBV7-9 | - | CASSSGLAGGTDTQYF | TGTGCCAGCAGCTCGGGACTAGCGGGGGGGACAGATACGCAGTATTTT
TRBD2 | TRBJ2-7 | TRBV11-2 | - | CASSLAGGAYEQYF | TGTGCCAGCAGCCTTGCGGGGGGGGCCTACGAGCAGTACTTC
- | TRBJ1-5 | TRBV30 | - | CAWSSGLNNQPQHF | TGTGCCTGGAGTTCAGGGCTTAACAATCAGCCCCAGCATTTT
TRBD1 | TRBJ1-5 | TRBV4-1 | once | CASSQDRTGGEPQHF | TGCGCCAGCAGCCAAGATCGGACAGGAGGGGAGCCCCAGCATTTT
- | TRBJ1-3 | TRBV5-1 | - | CASSATVSSSGNTIYF | TGCGCCAGCAGCGCGACTGTCTCCAGCTCTGGAAACACCATATATTTT
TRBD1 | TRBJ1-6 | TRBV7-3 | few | CASSKGQNNSPLHF | TGTGCCAGCAGCAAGGGACAGAATAATTCACCCCTCCACTTT
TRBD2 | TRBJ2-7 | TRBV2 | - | CASSETGTSAYEQYF | TGTGCCAGCAGTGAGACCGGGACTAGCGCCTACGAGCAGTACTTC
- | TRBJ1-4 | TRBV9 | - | CASSTSSTNEKLFF | TGTGCCAGCAGTACGAGTTCAACTAATGAAAAACTGTTTTTT